This paragraph covers one TCR beta chain sequence. Trimming shortened V by 1 base and J by 9 bases, and 11 bases separated the two germline ends. Germline-derived CDR1 and CDR2 are LGHNA and YNFKEQ. This CDR3 region has 13 residues. This specimen belongs to a study of T cell changes during pregnancy in multiple sclerosis. Data came from immunoSEQ multiplex PCR; TCRdb stores just in-frame clones and leaves some out. This sample carries about 36,000 clones, roughly 89% of them seen once, and the ten largest clones take around 0.47%. The starting material was CD4+ T cells from peripheral blood mononuclear cells, obtained in the second trimester of pregnancy. The clonotype comes from a female donor in good health, enrolled as a control in a pregnancy study. The chain has TRBV4-2 and TRBJ2-3; D is possibly TRBD2 (6 bases). CDR3 nucleotides: TGTGCCAGCAGCCAAGCGGGAGCGGCCACGCAGTATTTT. This gives the protein CASSQAGAATQYF.